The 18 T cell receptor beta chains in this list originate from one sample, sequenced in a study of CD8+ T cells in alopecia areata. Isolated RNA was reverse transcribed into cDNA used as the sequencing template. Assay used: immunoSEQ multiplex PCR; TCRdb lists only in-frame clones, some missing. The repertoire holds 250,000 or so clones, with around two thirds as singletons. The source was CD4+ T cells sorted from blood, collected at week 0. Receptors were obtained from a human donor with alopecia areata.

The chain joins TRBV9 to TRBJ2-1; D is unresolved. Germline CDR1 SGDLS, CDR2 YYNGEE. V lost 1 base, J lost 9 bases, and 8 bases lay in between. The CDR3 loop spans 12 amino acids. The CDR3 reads CASSVQSSEQFF. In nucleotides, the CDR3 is TGTGCCAGCAGCGTACAGTCAAGTGAGCAGTTCTTC.

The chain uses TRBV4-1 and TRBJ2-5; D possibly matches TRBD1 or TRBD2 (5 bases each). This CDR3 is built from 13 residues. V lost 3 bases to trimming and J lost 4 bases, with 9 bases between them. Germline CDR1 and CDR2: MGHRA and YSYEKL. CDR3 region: CASSHDGGETQYF. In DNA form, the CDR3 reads TGCGCCAGCAGCCACGATGGGGGAGAGACCCAGTACTTC.

The CDR3 reads CASSQGRRGYEQYF. CDR3 nucleotide sequence: TGCGCCAGCAGCCAAGGTCGCAGGGGCTACGAGCAGTACTTC. The chain employs TRBV4-1 and TRBJ2-7, with D maybe TRBD1 (6 bases). Germline V lookup: CDR1 MGHRA, CDR2 YSYEKL. CDR3 length equals 14 residues. V dropped 1 base and J dropped 3 bases, with 10 bases sitting between them.

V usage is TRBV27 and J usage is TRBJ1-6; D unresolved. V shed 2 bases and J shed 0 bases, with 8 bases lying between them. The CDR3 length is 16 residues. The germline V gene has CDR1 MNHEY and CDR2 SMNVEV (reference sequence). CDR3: CASSLKVPSYNSPLHF. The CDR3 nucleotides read TGTGCCAGCAGTTTAAAGGTGCCCTCCTATAATTCACCCCTCCACTTT.

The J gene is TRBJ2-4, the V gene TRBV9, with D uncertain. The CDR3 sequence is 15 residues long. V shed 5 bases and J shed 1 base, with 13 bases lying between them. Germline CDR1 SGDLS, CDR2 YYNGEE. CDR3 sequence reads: CASSAFEGAKNIQYF. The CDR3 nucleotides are TGTGCCAGCAGTGCCTTTGAAGGGGCCAAAAACATTCAGTACTTC. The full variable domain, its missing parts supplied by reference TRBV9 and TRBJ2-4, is DSGVTQTPKHLITATGQRVTLRCSPRSGDLSVYWYQQSLDQGLQFLIQYYNGEERAKGNILERFSAQQFPDLHSELNLSSLELGDSALYFCASSAFEGAKNIQYFGAGTRLSVL.

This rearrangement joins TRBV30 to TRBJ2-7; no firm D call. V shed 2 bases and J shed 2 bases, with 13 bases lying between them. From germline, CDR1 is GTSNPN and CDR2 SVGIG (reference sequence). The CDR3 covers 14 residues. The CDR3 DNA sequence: TGTGCCTGGAGTCCCTATGAGGTTGCCTACGAGCAGTACTTC. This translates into CAWSPYEVAYEQYF.

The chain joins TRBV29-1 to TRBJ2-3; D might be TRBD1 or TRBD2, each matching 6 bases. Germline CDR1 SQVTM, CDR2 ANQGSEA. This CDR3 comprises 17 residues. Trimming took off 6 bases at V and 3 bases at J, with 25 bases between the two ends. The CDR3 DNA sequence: TGCAGCGTAGATCCTAGACTGGGGGGCCTCAGTACAGATACGCAGTATTTT. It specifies CSVDPRLGGLSTDTQYF.

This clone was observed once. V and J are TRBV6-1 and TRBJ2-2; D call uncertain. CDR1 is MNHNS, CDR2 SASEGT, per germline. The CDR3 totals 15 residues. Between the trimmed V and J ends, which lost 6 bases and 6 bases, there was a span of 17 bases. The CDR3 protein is CASRGMGSTPGELFF. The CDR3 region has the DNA TGTGCCAGCAGGGGGATGGGGTCTACCCCCGGGGAGCTGTTTTTT.

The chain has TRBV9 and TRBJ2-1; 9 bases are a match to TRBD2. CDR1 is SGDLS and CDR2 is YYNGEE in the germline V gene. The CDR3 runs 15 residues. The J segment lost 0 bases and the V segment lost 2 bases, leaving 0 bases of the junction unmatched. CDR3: CASSVSGSSYNEQFF. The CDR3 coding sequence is TGTGCCAGCAGCGTTAGCGGGAGCTCCTACAATGAGCAGTTCTTC.

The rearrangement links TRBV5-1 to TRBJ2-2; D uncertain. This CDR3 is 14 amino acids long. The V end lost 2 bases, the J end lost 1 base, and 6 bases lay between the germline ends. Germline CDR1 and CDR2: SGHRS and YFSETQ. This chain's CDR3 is CASSFDQNTGELFF. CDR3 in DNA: TGCGCCAGCAGCTTTGACCAGAACACCGGGGAGCTGTTTTTT.

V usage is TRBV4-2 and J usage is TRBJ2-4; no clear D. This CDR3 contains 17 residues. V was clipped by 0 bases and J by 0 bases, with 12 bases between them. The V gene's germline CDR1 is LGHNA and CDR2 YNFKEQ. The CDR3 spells CASSQEGSGLAKNIQYF. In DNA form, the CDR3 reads TGTGCCAGCAGCCAAGAGGGGTCAGGATTAGCCAAAAACATTCAGTACTTC.

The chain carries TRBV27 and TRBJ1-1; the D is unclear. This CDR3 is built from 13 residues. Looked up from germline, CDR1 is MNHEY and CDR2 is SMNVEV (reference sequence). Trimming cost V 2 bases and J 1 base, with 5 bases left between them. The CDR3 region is CASSLIRNTEAFF. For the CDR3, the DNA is TGTGCCAGCAGTTTAATACGGAACACTGAAGCTTTCTTT.

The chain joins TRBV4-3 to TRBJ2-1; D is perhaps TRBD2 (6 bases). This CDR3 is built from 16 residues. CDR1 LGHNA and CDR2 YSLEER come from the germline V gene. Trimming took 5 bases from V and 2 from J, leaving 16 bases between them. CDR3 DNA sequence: TGCGCCAGCAGCACCTATCACGGGGGTCCCTACAATGAGCAGTTCTTC. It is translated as CASSTYHGGPYNEQFF.

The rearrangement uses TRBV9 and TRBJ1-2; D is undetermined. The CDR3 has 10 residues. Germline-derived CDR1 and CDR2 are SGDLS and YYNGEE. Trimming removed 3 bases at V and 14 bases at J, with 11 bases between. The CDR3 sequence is CASSGMGKTF. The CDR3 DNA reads TGTGCCAGCAGCGGGATGGGTAAGACCTTC.

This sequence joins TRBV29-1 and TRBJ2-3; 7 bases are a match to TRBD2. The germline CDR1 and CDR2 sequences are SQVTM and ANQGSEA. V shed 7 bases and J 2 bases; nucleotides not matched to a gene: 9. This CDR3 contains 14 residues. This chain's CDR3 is CSGKGSGYTDTQYF. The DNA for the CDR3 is TGCAGCGGCAAAGGTAGCGGGTACACAGATACGCAGTATTTT.

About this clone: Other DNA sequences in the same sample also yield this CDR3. CDR3 region: CASSLAGTGEETQYF. The CDR3 DNA follows: TGCGCCAGCAGCTTGGCCGGGACAGGCGAAGAGACCCAGTACTTC. The chain recombines TRBV5-1 with TRBJ2-5; 8 bases match TRBD1. The germline V gene encodes CDR1 SGHRS and CDR2 YFSETQ. The trim removed 0 bases at V and 3 bases at J, leaving 4 bases unmatched. CDR3 size: 15 residues.

Here the CDR3 reads CSSGDLNTEAFF. DNA for the CDR3: TGTTCTTCGGGGGACCTGAACACTGAAGCTTTCTTT. The chain has TRBV5-7 and TRBJ1-1, with D maybe TRBD1 (5 bases). TRBV5-7 is an ORF for which the function is uncertain. The CDR3 is 12 residues long.

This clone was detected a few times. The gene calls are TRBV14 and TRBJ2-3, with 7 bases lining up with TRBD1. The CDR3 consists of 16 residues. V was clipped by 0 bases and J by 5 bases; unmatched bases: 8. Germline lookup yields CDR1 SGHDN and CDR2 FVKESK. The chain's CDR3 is CASSQDWTGRRDTQYF. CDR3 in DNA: TGTGCCAGCAGCCAAGATTGGACAGGTCGGCGAGATACGCAGTATTTT.